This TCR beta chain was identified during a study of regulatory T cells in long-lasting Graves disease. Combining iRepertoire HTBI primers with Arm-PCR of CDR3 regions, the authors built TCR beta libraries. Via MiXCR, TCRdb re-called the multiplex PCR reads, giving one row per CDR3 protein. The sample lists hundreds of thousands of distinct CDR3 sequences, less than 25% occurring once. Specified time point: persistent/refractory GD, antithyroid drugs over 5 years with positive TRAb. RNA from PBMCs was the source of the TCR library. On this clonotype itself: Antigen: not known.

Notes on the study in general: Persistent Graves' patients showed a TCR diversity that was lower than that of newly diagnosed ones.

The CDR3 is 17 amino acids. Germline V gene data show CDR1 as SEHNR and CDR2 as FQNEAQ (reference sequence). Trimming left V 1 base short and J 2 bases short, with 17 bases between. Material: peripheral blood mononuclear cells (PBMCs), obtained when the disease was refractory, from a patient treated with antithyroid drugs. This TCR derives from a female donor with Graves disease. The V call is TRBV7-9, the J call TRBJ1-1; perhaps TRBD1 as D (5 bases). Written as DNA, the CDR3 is TGTGCCAGCAGCTTAGATAGCAGGAGCAGGGCTAACACTGAAGCTTTCTTT. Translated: CASSLDSRSRANTEAFF.